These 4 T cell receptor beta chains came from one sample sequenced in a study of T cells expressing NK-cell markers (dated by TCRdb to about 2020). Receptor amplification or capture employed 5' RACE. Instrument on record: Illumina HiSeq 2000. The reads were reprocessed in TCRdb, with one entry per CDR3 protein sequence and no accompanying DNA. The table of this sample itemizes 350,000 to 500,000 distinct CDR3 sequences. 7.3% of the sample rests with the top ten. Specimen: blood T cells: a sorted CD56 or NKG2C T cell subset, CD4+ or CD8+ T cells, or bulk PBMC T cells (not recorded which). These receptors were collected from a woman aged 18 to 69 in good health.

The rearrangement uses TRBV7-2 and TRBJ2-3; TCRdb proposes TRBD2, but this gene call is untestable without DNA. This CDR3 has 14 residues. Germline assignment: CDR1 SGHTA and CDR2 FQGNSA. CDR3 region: CASSSRLVADTQYF.

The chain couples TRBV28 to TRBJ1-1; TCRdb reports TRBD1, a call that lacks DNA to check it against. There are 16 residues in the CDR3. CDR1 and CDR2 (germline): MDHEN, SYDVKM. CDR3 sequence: CASSPGERGSNTEAFF. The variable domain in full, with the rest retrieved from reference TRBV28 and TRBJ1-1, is DVKVTQSSRYLVKRTGEKVFLECVQDMDHENMFWYRQDPGLGLRLIYFSYDVKMKEKGDIPEGYSVSREKKERFSLILESASTNQTSMYLCASSPGERGSNTEAFFGQGTRLTVV.

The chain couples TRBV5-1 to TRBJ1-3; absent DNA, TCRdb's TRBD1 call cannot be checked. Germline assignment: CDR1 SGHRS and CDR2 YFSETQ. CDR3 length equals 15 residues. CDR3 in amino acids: CASSLVSAGADTIYF.

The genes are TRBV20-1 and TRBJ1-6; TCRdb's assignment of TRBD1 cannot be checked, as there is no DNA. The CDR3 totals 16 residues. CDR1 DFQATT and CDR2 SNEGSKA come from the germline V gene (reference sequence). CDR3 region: CSARLGGRVHDSPLHF.